A selection of T cell receptor beta chains follows, all from one sample in a study of glioma-infiltrating T cells. TCRdb itself ran the multiplex PCR reads through MiXCR, one entry per CDR3 protein. Among tens of thousands of distinct CDR3 sequences, 23% were seen once, and the ten largest hold 6.7%. Sequencing was done on a sample of glioma tissue, nonneoplastic brain tissue, or PBMCs (not recorded which). These receptors all come from a human donor with low-grade glioma or glioblastoma, undergoing nonglioma brain surgery, or in good health (not recorded which). Both conserved end residues are part of each CDR3. A D gene is named only where the DNA matches it firmly. The listing skips clone size in some rows; elsewhere it reads once, few, many or a size class.

CDR3: CASSPYRDRAPLHF; DNA: TGTGCCAGCAGCCCGTACAGGGACAGGGCACCCCTCCACTTT; J: TRBJ1-6; D: TRBD1; V: TRBV3-1; size: many
CDR3: CASSVGRKTETQYF; DNA: TGTGCCAGCAGTGTCGGACGGAAAACGGAGACCCAGTACTTC; J: TRBJ2-5; D: NA; V: TRBV12-3/TRBV12-4; size: NA
CDR3: CSAPDTDTQYF; DNA: TGCAGTGCCCCCGACACAGATACGCAGTATTTT; J: TRBJ2-3; D: NA; V: TRBV20-1; size: many
CDR3: CASSRGDRGRNTEAFF; DNA: TGTGCCAGCAGCCGAGGGGACAGGGGACGAAACACTGAAGCTTTCTTT; J: TRBJ1-1; D: TRBD1; V: TRBV14; size: NA
CDR3: CASSLTSLRTGYGTQYF; DNA: TGTGCCAGCAGCTTAACATCCCTCCGGACAGGTTATGGGACCCAGTACTTC; J: TRBJ2-5; D: TRBD1; V: TRBV5-4; size: NA
CDR3: CSLRQGRETQYF; DNA: TGCAGCTTGCGCCAGGGAAGAGAGACCCAGTACTTC; J: TRBJ2-5; D: NA; V: TRBV29-1; size: NA
CDR3: CASRPGRQGYGYTF; DNA: TGTGCCAGCAGACCCGGACGACAGGGCTATGGCTACACCTTC; J: TRBJ1-2; D: TRBD1; V: TRBV2; size: many
CDR3: CASSLLGANSPLHF; DNA: TGTGCCAGCAGTTTACTAGGGGCCAATTCACCCCTCCACTTT; J: TRBJ1-6; D: NA; V: TRBV12-3/TRBV12-4; size: many
CDR3: CASSPITTDTQYF; DNA: TGTGCCAGCAGCCCGATTACTACGGATACGCAGTATTTT; J: TRBJ2-3; D: NA; V: TRBV27; size: medium-sized
CDR3: CASTGGRTGTNTEAFF; DNA: TGCGCCAGTACAGGGGGAAGGACAGGGACCAACACTGAAGCTTTCTTT; J: TRBJ1-1; D: TRBD1; V: TRBV5-1; size: many
CDR3: CASSLGDRNQPQHF; DNA: TGCGCCAGCAGCTTGGGGGATCGCAATCAGCCCCAGCATTTT; J: TRBJ1-5; D: NA; V: TRBV5-1; size: few
CDR3: CASSTDRGWTEAFF; DNA: TGTGCCAGCAGTACCGACAGGGGGTGGACTGAAGCTTTCTTT; J: TRBJ1-1; D: TRBD1; V: TRBV2; size: many